Below are 11 T cell receptor beta chains sequenced from a single sample in a study of blood T cell repertoires in COVID-19. Data came from immunoSEQ multiplex PCR; TCRdb stores just in-frame clones and leaves some out. The sample gives 270,000 or so clones, approximately 84% of which show up once; 5% to 7.5% is in the top ten. The specimen was PBMCs or T cells enriched from blood (not recorded which). The receptors were gathered from a woman in her forties or fifties who had been exposed to COVID-19.

The chain links TRBV9 to TRBJ1-1; possibly TRBD1 for D (5 bases). CDR1 and CDR2 from the germline V gene are SGDLS and YYNGEE. The CDR3 sequence is 14 residues long. V shed 0 bases and J shed 3 bases, with 9 bases lying between them. The DNA for the CDR3 is TGTGCCAGCAGCGTAGGGTTCAGGGACACTGAAGCTTTCTTT. Residues: CASSVGFRDTEAFF.

This clone was seen once. The chain has TRBV18 and TRBJ1-6; tentative D call: TRBD1 (6 bases). V was cut by 6 bases and J by 12 bases, with 12 bases left in between. Looked up from germline, CDR1 is KGHSH and CDR2 is LQKENI. This CDR3 region has 12 residues. CDR3 nucleotide sequence: TGTGCCAGCTCCTCAGGGGACAAACCCCTCCACTTT. Amino acids: CASSSGDKPLHF.

The rearrangement uses TRBV7-9 and TRBJ2-3; TRBD2 matches 10 bases. The CDR3 spans 14 residues. V was clipped by 5 bases and J by 1 base; unmatched bases: 0. Germline CDR1 is SEHNR and CDR2 is FQNEAQ (reference sequence). The CDR3 loop reads CASSGTSGTDTQYF. The CDR3 DNA is TGTGCCAGCAGCGGGACTAGCGGCACAGATACGCAGTATTTT.

The DNA for the CDR3 is TGTGCCAGCAGCAAAATGAGCGGGGCGATAACTAATGAAAAACTGTTTTTT. Its translation is CASSKMSGAITNEKLFF. V and J are TRBV21-1 and TRBJ1-4. TRBV21-1 is marked as a pseudogene. The CDR3 sequence is 17 residues long.

The chain combines TRBV24-1 with TRBJ2-3; TRBD1 matches at 12 bases. V dropped 4 bases and J dropped 7; count of bases not matched to a gene: 8. Germline loops: CDR1 KGHDR, CDR2 SFDVKD. The CDR3 totals 16 residues. This CDR3 is CATSDRRDRGPNTQYF. The CDR3 DNA is TGTGCCACCAGTGACCGCCGGGACAGGGGGCCGAATACGCAGTATTTT.

This chain joins TRBV14 and TRBJ2-2; 12 bases match TRBD1. V lost 10 bases to trimming and J lost 0 bases; unmatched junction nucleotides: 9. Germline loops: CDR1 SGHDN, CDR2 FVKESK. This CDR3 spans 17 amino acids. CDR3 in DNA: TGTGCCATCCGGGACAGGGGGCCCTACTCGAACACCGGGGAGCTGTTTTTT. Protein: CAIRDRGPYSNTGELFF.

This clone was seen a handful of times. V usage is TRBV11-2 and J usage is TRBJ1-1, with 7 nucleotides matching TRBD1. The germline V gene encodes CDR1 SGHAT and CDR2 FQNNGV. CDR3 length equals 15 residues. V trimming: 2 bases; J trimming: 0 bases; junction bases outside the gene matches: 3. The CDR3, as DNA: TGTGCCAGCAGCTTAATTACAGGGGTGAACACTGAAGCTTTCTTT. Protein: CASSLITGVNTEAFF.

This clone occurred a few times. The CDR3 protein is CASRLQGNNSPLHF. Here the CDR3 DNA reads TGTGCCAGCAGGCTACAGGGAAATAATTCACCCCTCCACTTT. The chain links TRBV2 to TRBJ1-6, with a tentative D call TRBD1 (6 bases). V was clipped by 6 bases and J by 5 bases, with 11 bases between them. Per germline, CDR1 SNHLY and CDR2 FYNNEI. The CDR3 length is 14 residues.

The chain is built from TRBV5-1 and TRBJ1-4; a weak D match, TRBD1 (6 bases). The germline V gene has CDR1 SGHRS and CDR2 YFSETQ. There are 17 residues in the CDR3. Trimming left V 1 base short and J 6 bases short, with 19 bases between. CDR3 in amino acids: CASSLTPTQGGDEKLFF. The CDR3 nucleotides read TGCGCCAGCAGCTTGACCCCCACACAGGGTGGCGATGAAAAACTGTTTTTT.

This clone appeared a single time. V is TRBV13 and J is TRBJ2-7, with 8 nucleotides matching TRBD2. Germline values: CDR1 PRHDT, CDR2 FYEKMQ (reference sequence). With 5 bases clipped from V and 5 bases from J, the junction kept 14 bases outside the gene matches. This CDR3 is built from 16 residues. CDR3 nucleotide sequence: TGTGCCAGCAGCCGCCGGGAGGGCGCAGGATACAACGAGCAGTACTTC. Amino acid sequence: CASSRREGAGYNEQYF.

This chain connects TRBV27 to TRBJ1-1; 8 bases are a match to TRBD1. V trimming: 6 bases; J trimming: 2 bases; junction bases outside the gene matches: 14. CDR3 length: 17 residues. CDR1 and CDR2 (germline): MNHEY, SMNVEV (reference sequence). The CDR3 DNA reads as TGTGCCAGCAGGGTGGCCCAGGGGGCGCGGGGTAACACTGAAGCTTTCTTT. Translated: CASRVAQGARGNTEAFF.